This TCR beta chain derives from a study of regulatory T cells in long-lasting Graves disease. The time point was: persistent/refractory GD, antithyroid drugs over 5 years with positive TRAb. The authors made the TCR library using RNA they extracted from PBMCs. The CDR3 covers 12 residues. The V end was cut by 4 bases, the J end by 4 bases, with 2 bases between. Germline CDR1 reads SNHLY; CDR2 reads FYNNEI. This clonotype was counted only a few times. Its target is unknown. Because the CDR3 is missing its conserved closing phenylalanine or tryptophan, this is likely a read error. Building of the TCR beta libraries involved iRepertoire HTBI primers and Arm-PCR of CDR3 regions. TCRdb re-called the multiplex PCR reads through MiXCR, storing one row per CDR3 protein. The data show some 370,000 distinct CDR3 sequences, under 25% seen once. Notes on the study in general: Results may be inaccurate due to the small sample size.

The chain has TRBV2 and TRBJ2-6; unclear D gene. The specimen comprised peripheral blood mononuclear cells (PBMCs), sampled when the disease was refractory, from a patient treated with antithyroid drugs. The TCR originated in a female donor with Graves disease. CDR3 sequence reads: CASSVGANVLTS. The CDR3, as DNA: TGTGCCAGCAGTGTCGGGGCCAACGTCCTGACTTCC.